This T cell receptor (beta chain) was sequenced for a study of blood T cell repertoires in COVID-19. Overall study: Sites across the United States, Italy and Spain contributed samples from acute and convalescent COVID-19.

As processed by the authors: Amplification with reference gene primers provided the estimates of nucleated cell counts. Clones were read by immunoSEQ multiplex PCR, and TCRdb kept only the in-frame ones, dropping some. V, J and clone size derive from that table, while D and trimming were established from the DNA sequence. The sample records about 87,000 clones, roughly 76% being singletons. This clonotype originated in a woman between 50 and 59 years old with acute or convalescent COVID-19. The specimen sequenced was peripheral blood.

CDR3 protein: CASSRDRNQPQHF. DNA for the CDR3: TGTGCCAGCAGCAGGGATAGGAATCAGCCCCAGCATTTT. The chain carries TRBV6-5 and TRBJ1-5, with a weak D call TRBD1 (5 bases). This CDR3 contains 13 residues. V was shortened by 6 bases and J by 4 bases, with 10 bases between the two germline ends. Germline V gene lookup returns CDR1 MNHEY and CDR2 SVGAGI.